This T cell receptor beta chain originates from a study of blood T cell repertoires in COVID-19. Whole-study context: The United States, Italy and Spain supplied acute and convalescent COVID-19 samples.

Source study methods: The assay estimated nucleated cells by amplifying reference gene primers. Here immunoSEQ multiplex PCR was the method, and the copy in TCRdb shows in-frame clones only, minus some. The V and J calls and clone size are taken from that table; D and trimming were inferred from the DNA. The table lists a few hundred thousand clones, 80% to 90% of them singletons, with 18% in the top ten. This TCR was recovered from an elderly woman with active or convalescent COVID-19. The sequenced material came from peripheral blood.

This CDR3 is CASSLAISGDADTQYF. The CDR3 region has the DNA TGTGCCAGCAGCTTAGCGATTAGCGGGGACGCAGATACGCAGTATTTT. V usage is TRBV7-9 and J usage is TRBJ2-3; the match to TRBD2 covers 8 bases. Germline trimming cut 0 bases from V and 4 bases from J; bases unmatched to any gene: 6. The CDR3 sequence is 16 residues long. Germline CDR1 SEHNR, CDR2 FQNEAQ (reference sequence).